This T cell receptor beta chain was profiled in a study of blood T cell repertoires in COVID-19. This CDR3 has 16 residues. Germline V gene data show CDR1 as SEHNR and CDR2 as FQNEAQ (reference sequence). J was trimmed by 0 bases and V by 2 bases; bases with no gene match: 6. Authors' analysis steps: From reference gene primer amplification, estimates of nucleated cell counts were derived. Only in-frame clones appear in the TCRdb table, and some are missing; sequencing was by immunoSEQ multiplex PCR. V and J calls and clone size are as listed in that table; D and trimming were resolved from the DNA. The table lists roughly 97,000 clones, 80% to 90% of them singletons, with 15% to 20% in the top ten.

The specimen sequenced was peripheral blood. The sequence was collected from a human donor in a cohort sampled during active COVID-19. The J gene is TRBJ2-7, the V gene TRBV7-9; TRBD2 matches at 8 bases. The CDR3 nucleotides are TGTGCCAGCAGCTTATCAACTAGCGGAAGCTCCTACGAGCAGTACTTC. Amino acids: CASSLSTSGSSYEQYF.